This T cell receptor (beta chain) was profiled in a study of radiation and T cells in renal cell carcinoma. Assay: immunoSEQ multiplex PCR; the TCRdb copy retains only in-frame clones and omits some. The sample has under 150,000 clones; 81% are singletons. The sample's time point: blood 2 weeks post-SBRT. Treatment in this sample: 15 Gy SBRT to primary tumor, nephrectomy 4 weeks later. Per the germline V gene, CDR1 is MGHDK and CDR2 is SYGVNS. The CDR3 runs 15 residues. V lost 5 bases to trimming and J lost 0 bases, with 12 bases between them. Sample: blood, taken from a patient whose treatment included radiotherapy and nephrectomy. The TCR sequence derives from a woman in her sixties with renal cell carcinoma. The chain has TRBV25-1 and TRBJ2-3, with D unclear. CDR3 region: CASSPHSKSTDTQYF. CDR3 sequence (DNA): TGTGCCAGCAGTCCCCACAGCAAGAGCACAGATACGCAGTATTTT. Complete variable domain (other parts from reference TRBV25-1 and TRBJ2-3): EADIYQTPRYLVIGTGKKITLECSQTMGHDKMYWYQQDPGMELHLIHYSYGVNSTEKGDLSSESTVSRIRTEHFPLTLESARPSHTSQYLCASSPHSKSTDTQYFGPGTRLTVL.